These 20 T cell receptor beta chains share one sample of origin, sequenced in a study of beta chain features in type 1 diabetes. The whole isolated RNA underwent reverse transcription, so sequencing captured expressed TCRB transcripts. Libraries were prepared by immunoSEQ multiplex PCR; TCRdb keeps only in-frame clonotypes and omits some of them. The table includes about 470,000 clones, 25% to 35% detected once. Sequenced material: naive CD4+ T cells from blood. The receptors here all came from a man younger than 35 in good health.

A few counts support this clone. The chain recombines TRBV25-1 with TRBJ2-1; 12 nucleotides agree with TRBD2. After removal of 8 bases from V and 9 bases from J, the junction contained 11 bases not matched to a gene. The germline gives CDR1 MGHDK, CDR2 SYGVNS. The CDR3 contains 15 residues. This chain's CDR3 is CASGKLAGGLAEQFF. CDR3 nucleotides: TGTGCCAGCGGCAAACTAGCGGGAGGATTGGCTGAGCAGTTCTTC.

The chain joins TRBV9 to TRBJ2-1; D gene unclear. CDR3 length: 13 amino acids. Germline loops: CDR1 SGDLS, CDR2 YYNGEE. V lost 9 bases and J 4 bases, leaving 14 bases between the germline ends. DNA for the CDR3: TGTGCCAACAACAATGGGCAGTACAATGAGCAGTTCTTC. It codes for CANNNGQYNEQFF.

The chain is built from TRBV29-1 and TRBJ1-1; D call uncertain. The CDR3 is made up of 13 amino acids. V dropped 7 bases and J dropped 4 bases, with 16 bases sitting between them. Germline lookup yields CDR1 SQVTM and CDR2 ANQGSEA. Here the CDR3 reads CSARVTEGTEAFF. Here the CDR3 DNA reads TGCAGCGCCCGGGTAACCGAGGGCACTGAAGCTTTCTTT. Supplemented by reference TRBV29-1 and TRBJ1-1, the full variable domain reads SAVISQKPSRDICQRGTSLTIQCQVDSQVTMMFWYRQQPGQSLTLIATANQGSEATYESGFVIDKFPISRPNLTFSTLTVSNMSPEDSSIYLCSARVTEGTEAFFGQGTRLTVV.

This clone was seen a handful of times. This chain links TRBV25-1 with TRBJ2-1, with D possibly called TRBD1 or TRBD2 (5 bases each). Between the trimmed V and J ends, which lost 5 bases and 6 bases, there was a span of 17 bases. CDR1 MGHDK and CDR2 SYGVNS come from the germline V gene. This CDR3 contains 15 residues. In DNA, the CDR3 is TGTGCCAGCAGTCCTCCTTGGGGACCCTTCAATGAGCAGTTCTTC. This encodes CASSPPWGPFNEQFF.

This CDR3 is CASSPGLNSYNEQFF. The DNA of the CDR3 is TGTGCCAGCAGTCCTGGACTTAATTCCTACAATGAGCAGTTCTTC. The chain has TRBV11-1 and TRBJ2-1; D may be TRBD2 (5 bases). Germline V lookup: CDR1 SGHAT, CDR2 FQDESV (reference sequence). V was pared by 6 bases and J by 1 base, with 13 bases between. CDR3 length: 15 residues.

This clone has a handful of counts. The V call is TRBV2, the J call TRBJ2-5; tentative D call: TRBD2 (5 bases). This CDR3 spans 13 amino acids. Germline V gives CDR1 SNHLY, CDR2 FYNNEI. Trimming pared 10 bases from V and 4 bases from J, leaving 16 bases between. Written as DNA, the CDR3 is TGTGCCACCCAACTAGGCCTCAGAGAGACCCAGTACTTC. Encoded protein: CATQLGLRETQYF.

The table lists this clone with a few counts. The chain employs TRBV5-6 and TRBJ1-1; 9 bases are a match to TRBD1. The CDR3 spans 15 residues. CDR1 is SGHDT, CDR2 YYEEEE, per germline. V lost 6 bases to trimming and J lost 6 bases; unmatched junction nucleotides: 12. The CDR3 bases are TGTGCCAGCAATATACAGGGGGCCGGGATCCCTGAAGCTTTCTTT. Protein: CASNIQGAGIPEAFF.

This clone was seen just once. Germline is not matched at one junction end, which may reflect a read error. The CDR3 protein is CASSLSRNNNEQFF. As DNA, the CDR3 is TGTGCTAGCAGCCTATCGCGGAATAACAATGAGCAGTTCTTC. J is TRBJ2-1 and V is TRBV7-7, with D unresolved. Germline V gene sequence: CDR1 SSHAT, CDR2 FNYEAQ (reference sequence). This CDR3 region has 14 residues.

This chain links TRBV27 with TRBJ2-3, with TRBD1 identical over 8 bases. In germline, CDR1 is MNHEY, CDR2 SMNVEV (reference sequence). This CDR3 has 17 amino acids. The J segment lost 2 bases and the V segment lost 4 bases, leaving 11 bases of the junction unmatched. The CDR3 protein is CASSSLRTGRTTDTQYF. The CDR3 nucleotides are TGTGCCAGCAGTTCCCTGCGGACAGGGAGGACCACAGATACGCAGTATTTT.

This clone turned up a few times. The chain is built from TRBV29-1 and TRBJ2-3, with D uncertain. V was clipped by 4 bases and J by 2 bases, with 7 bases between them. Germline V CDR1 and CDR2: SQVTM, ANQGSEA. This CDR3 spans 12 amino acids. In DNA, the CDR3 is TGCAGCGTTGTTTTATACACAGATACGCAGTATTTT. Protein product: CSVVLYTDTQYF.

This chain links TRBV29-1 with TRBJ1-4; D call uncertain. This CDR3 spans 12 amino acids. V dropped 4 bases and J dropped 2 bases, with 5 bases sitting between them. CDR1 and CDR2 from the germline V gene are SQVTM and ANQGSEA. The CDR3 sequence is CSVGVTNEKLFF. The CDR3 nucleotides are TGCAGCGTTGGGGTGACTAATGAAAAACTGTTTTTT.

Written as DNA, the CDR3 is TGTGCCAGCAGCCGTAGCGGAAGCTCCTACAATGAGCAGTTCTTC. Protein product: CASSRSGSSYNEQFF. This chain connects TRBV11-2 to TRBJ2-1; D might be TRBD2 (6 bases). The CDR3 covers 15 residues. V dropped 5 bases and J dropped 0 bases, with 11 bases sitting between them. Germline-derived CDR1 and CDR2 are SGHAT and FQNNGV.

Notes on this clone: The same CDR3 arises from other DNA sequences in this sample as well. This chain uses TRBV7-2 with TRBJ2-7; D remains ambiguous. Between the trimmed V and J ends, which lost 1 base and 3 bases, there was a span of 1 base. CDR1 SGHTA and CDR2 FQGNSA come from the germline V gene. CDR3 length: 11 amino acids. CDR3 DNA sequence: TGTGCCAGCAGCTTAGTCTACGAGCAGTACTTC. Amino acids: CASSLVYEQYF.

The chain employs TRBV9 and TRBJ2-1; TRBD2 matches at 9 bases. Germline CDR1 reads SGDLS; CDR2 reads YYNGEE. The CDR3 spans 14 residues. Unmatched junction bases numbered 7, after V lost 4 bases and J lost 8 bases. The CDR3 region is CASSPLAGSDEQFF. In nucleotides, the CDR3 is TGTGCCAGCAGCCCTCTAGCGGGATCCGATGAGCAGTTCTTC.

Comment on this clone: Additional DNA sequences in this sample encode the identical CDR3. The chain carries TRBV30 and TRBJ2-5, with TRBD1 as a possible D gene (6 bases). Germline V CDR1 and CDR2: GTSNPN, SVGIG (reference sequence). V lost 3 bases, J lost 4 bases, and 9 bases lay in between. The CDR3 consists of 12 residues. The CDR3 DNA follows: TGTGCCTGGAGCAGGGGTAGAGAGACCCAGTACTTC. Translated, it gives CAWSRGRETQYF.

This clone was found a few times. V is TRBV19 and J is TRBJ2-3; possible D gene TRBD2, 5 bases. The CDR3 contains 15 residues. V was clipped by 5 bases and J by 1 base, with 13 bases between them. Germline CDR1 is LNHDA and CDR2 is SQIVND (reference sequence). CDR3 sequence reads: CASSPLTTRTDTQYF. For the CDR3, the DNA is TGTGCCAGTAGTCCACTGACTACCCGCACAGATACGCAGTATTTT. Combining the CDR3 with reference TRBV19 and TRBJ2-3 gives the whole variable domain DGGITQSPKYLFRKEGQNVTLSCEQNLNHDAMYWYRQDPGQGLRLIYYSQIVNDFQKGDIAEGYSVSREKKESFPLTVTSAQKNPTAFYLCASSPLTTRTDTQYFGPGTRLTVL.

This clone was seen a few times. The chain links TRBV29-1 to TRBJ2-7; 7 nucleotides align to TRBD2. The CDR3 covers 14 residues. J gave up 6 bases and V 5 bases, and 13 bases lay outside the gene matches. CDR1 and CDR2 (germline): SQVTM, ANQGSEA. The CDR3 is CSVLDRGASGEQYF. For the CDR3, the DNA is TGCAGCGTTCTCGACAGAGGGGCTAGCGGCGAGCAGTACTTC.

This clone was counted only a few times. The chain combines TRBV4-3 with TRBJ2-1, with no clear D. V lost 0 bases to trimming and J lost 9 bases, with 6 bases between them. In germline, CDR1 is LGHNA, CDR2 YSLEER. The CDR3 has 12 residues. The CDR3 DNA reads TGCGCCAGCAGCCAAGATCTTGGTGAGCAGTTCTTC. Translated: CASSQDLGEQFF.

This clone showed up just a few times. The chain links TRBV9 to TRBJ2-7, with 8 bases aligning to TRBD2. The CDR3 is made up of 14 amino acids. Germline-derived CDR1 and CDR2 are SGDLS and YYNGEE. The ends lost 3 bases at V and 6 bases at J; junction bases unmatched: 8. The CDR3 region is CASSESGRRGEQYF. In DNA, the CDR3 is TGTGCCAGCAGCGAGAGCGGGAGAAGGGGCGAGCAGTACTTC.

The chain recombines TRBV11-2 with TRBJ2-1; 10 nucleotides align to TRBD2. CDR3 length: 15 amino acids. Looked up from germline, CDR1 is SGHAT and CDR2 is FQNNGV. The V segment lost 6 bases and the J segment 4 bases; nucleotides outside the gene matches: 6. The DNA for the CDR3 is TGTGCCAGCAGTCCGCTAGCGGGAGCGTACAATGAGCAGTTCTTC. Translating gives CASSPLAGAYNEQFF.